These 25 T cell receptor beta chains were all obtained from the same sample, sequenced in a study of cytomegalovirus exposure and HLA in healthy donors. 13 Jbeta primers and 60 Vbeta primers were used for the PCR. The method was immunoSEQ multiplex PCR; TCRdb's version includes in-frame clones alone and lacks a portion of them. The data show over 150,000 clones, 65% to 85% seen once. Specimen: PBMCs. These receptors all come from a woman in her 30s in good health and CMV-seronegative.

The chain is built from TRBV6-5 and TRBJ2-3, with D unclear. CDR3 length: 14 amino acids. Germline CDR1 reads MNHEY; CDR2 reads SVGAGI. Trimming cost V 2 bases and J 5 bases, with 11 bases left between them. The CDR3 is CASSYTTSEDTQYF. The CDR3, as DNA: TGTGCCAGCAGTTACACAACCTCAGAAGATACGCAGTATTTT.

CDR3 amino acids: CASSPGFGGLSTDTQYF. CDR3 DNA: TGTGCCAGCAGTCCGGGGTTCGGCGGGCTGAGCACAGATACGCAGTATTTT. The V and J genes are TRBV28 and TRBJ2-3, with D possibly being TRBD2 (5 bases). Germline CDR1 reads MDHEN; CDR2 reads SYDVKM. This CDR3 is built from 17 residues. V lost 5 bases and J 0 bases, leaving 18 bases between the germline ends.

V gene TRBV18 combines with J gene TRBJ2-5, with 13 positions matching TRBD2. V lost 1 base, J lost 3 bases, and 5 bases stayed unmatched. The CDR3 is 17 residues long. Germline values: CDR1 KGHSH, CDR2 LQKENI. The CDR3 nucleotides are TGTGCCAGCTCACCACAACAACTAGCGGGAGGGGAAGAGACCCAGTACTTC. Translated: CASSPQQLAGGEETQYF.

Written as DNA, the CDR3 is TGTGCCAGCAGCTTCGCTCAGGGGAATGAAGCTTTCTTT. Translation gives CASSFAQGNEAFF. The chain uses TRBV7-2 and TRBJ1-1; possible D gene TRBD1, 6 bases. The CDR3 covers 13 residues. Germline V gene sequence: CDR1 SGHTA, CDR2 FQGNSA. Trimming removed 3 bases from V and 7 bases from J, with 12 bases in between.

This clone was detected once. The V call is TRBV5-1, the J call TRBJ2-5; 7 bases line up with TRBD2. The V gene end was trimmed by 8 bases and the J gene end by 4 bases; junction bases not matched to a gene: 8. In germline, CDR1 is SGHRS, CDR2 YFSETQ. This CDR3 region has 13 residues. This CDR3 reads CASSGGGSETQYF. The CDR3 DNA reads TGCGCCAGTTCGGGGGGAGGATCAGAGACCCAGTACTTC.

The CDR3: CATSMDRGDGYTF. In nucleotides, the CDR3 is TGTGCCACCAGCATGGACAGGGGAGATGGCTACACCTTC. This chain connects TRBV15 to TRBJ1-2; 9 bases match TRBD1. Germline V CDR1 and CDR2: LNHNV, YYDKDF (reference sequence). The ends lost 4 bases at V and 6 bases at J; junction bases unmatched: 3. This CDR3 is built from 13 residues. Complete variable domain (other parts from reference TRBV15 and TRBJ1-2): DAMVIQNPRYQVTQFGKPVTLSCSQTLNHNVMYWYQQKSSQAPKLLFHYYDKDFNNEADTPDNFQSRRPNTSFCFLDIRSPGLGDTAMYLCATSMDRGDGYTFGSGTRLTVV.

The V and J genes are TRBV18 and TRBJ2-7; no clear D gene. This CDR3 comprises 13 residues. Germline V CDR1 and CDR2: KGHSH, LQKENI. Trimming left V 2 bases short and J 3 bases short, with 8 bases between. CDR3: CASSPESSYEQYF. For the CDR3, the DNA is TGTGCCAGCTCACCAGAGTCAAGCTACGAGCAGTACTTC.

The chain joins TRBV7-8 to TRBJ2-1, with D possibly matching TRBD1 (7 bases). Germline-derived CDR1 and CDR2 are SGHVS and FQNEAQ. Trimming took off 2 bases at V and 6 bases at J, with 14 bases between the two ends. This CDR3 has 15 residues. The CDR3: CASSLTRQGGNEQFF. The CDR3 nucleotides read TGTGCCAGCAGCTTAACCCGACAGGGAGGCAATGAGCAGTTCTTC.

The chain carries TRBV30 and TRBJ2-1, with D unresolved. From germline, CDR1 is GTSNPN and CDR2 SVGIG (reference sequence). The CDR3 loop spans 14 amino acids. V shed 5 bases and J shed 2 bases, with 13 bases lying between them. The DNA for the CDR3 is TGTGCCTGGTCGTGGGCGTCCGCCTACAATGAGCAGTTCTTC. Protein sequence: CAWSWASAYNEQFF.

The rearrangement uses TRBV4-1 and TRBJ2-2; maybe TRBD1 (6 bases). The CDR3 has 16 amino acids. V lost 6 bases, J lost 0 bases, and 14 bases lay in between. In germline, CDR1 is MGHRA, CDR2 YSYEKL. Here the CDR3 reads CASRPDRTSNTGELFF. CDR3 sequence (DNA): TGCGCCAGCAGACCCGACAGGACTTCGAACACCGGGGAGCTGTTTTTT.

Regarding this clone: Other DNA sequences of this sample code for an identical CDR3. The rearrangement uses TRBV29-1 and TRBJ2-5; possibly TRBD1 for D (6 bases). The germline gives CDR1 SQVTM, CDR2 ANQGSEA. This CDR3 has 11 amino acids. The ends were cut back, 6 bases at V and 4 bases at J, with 9 bases in the middle. Here the CDR3 reads CSVFRGETQYF. As DNA, the CDR3 is TGCAGCGTCTTCAGGGGAGAGACCCAGTACTTC.

As for this clone: Germline and junction disagree at one end, which may indicate a read error. The chain carries TRBV3-1 (or the pseudogene TRBV3-2) and TRBJ1-3, with TRBD1 as a possible D gene (6 bases). Germline CDR1 is LGHDT and CDR2 is YNNKEL (reference sequence). The CDR3 is 8 residues long. In DNA form, the CDR3 reads TGTCCCCGCCAAGGGGGGGATTTT. This translates into CPRQGGDF.

The V call is TRBV5-5, the J call TRBJ2-3; 9 bases match TRBD2. J was trimmed by 3 bases and V by 4 bases; bases with no gene match: 6. The CDR3 is made up of 15 amino acids. Germline lookup yields CDR1 SGHKS and CDR2 YYEKEE (reference sequence). The CDR3 region is CASSQIAGATDTQYF. In DNA form, the CDR3 reads TGTGCCAGCAGCCAGATAGCGGGAGCTACAGATACGCAGTATTTT.

The V call is TRBV7-2, the J call TRBJ2-7; 9 nucleotides agree with TRBD2. The CDR3 has 15 amino acids. Germline V gene data show CDR1 as SGHTA and CDR2 as FQGNSA. V dropped 3 bases and J dropped 0; count of bases not matched to a gene: 3. CDR3 loop: CASSFLAGSSYEQYF. The CDR3 bases are TGTGCCAGCAGCTTTCTAGCGGGAAGCTCCTACGAGCAGTACTTC.

The rearrangement links TRBV6-1 to TRBJ1-5; D remains unclear. CDR3 size: 14 residues. Germline lookup yields CDR1 MNHNS and CDR2 SASEGT. The germline V and J ends were trimmed by 5 bases and 0 bases, with 8 bases remaining between them. The CDR3: CASSRVNSNQPQHF. CDR3 DNA: TGTGCCAGCAGTCGAGTAAATAGCAATCAGCCCCAGCATTTT.

This rearrangement joins TRBV6-5 to TRBJ2-5, with 8 nucleotides matching TRBD2. Germline CDR1 is MNHEY and CDR2 is SVGAGI. The CDR3 is 15 residues long. V was pared by 3 bases and J by 4 bases, with 7 bases of the junction left unmatched. CDR3 loop: CASSYGGRRGETQYF. The CDR3 DNA is TGTGCCAGCAGTTATGGCGGGAGGAGGGGAGAGACCCAGTACTTC.

The J gene is TRBJ2-2, the V gene TRBV7-9, with no clear D. Germline CDR1 and CDR2: SEHNR and FQNEAQ (reference sequence). V shed 5 bases and J shed 6 bases, with 16 bases lying between them. The CDR3 consists of 15 residues. The CDR3 reads CASSPPLGAAGELFF. The CDR3 nucleotides read TGTGCCAGCAGCCCACCCCTCGGCGCGGCCGGGGAGCTGTTTTTT.

The chain joins TRBV5-1 to TRBJ2-2; D not resolved. The CDR3 covers 13 residues. Germline assignment: CDR1 SGHRS and CDR2 YFSETQ. Trimming cost V 0 bases and J 4 bases, with 4 bases left between them. CDR3 sequence (DNA): TGCGCCAGCAGCTTGGCCGGCACCGGGGAGCTGTTTTTT. It translates to CASSLAGTGELFF.

The chain links TRBV9 to TRBJ2-1, with 10 bases fitting TRBD2. Germline V gives CDR1 SGDLS, CDR2 YYNGEE. The CDR3 is made up of 15 amino acids. Trimming took 0 bases from V and 9 from J; bases not matched to a gene: 6. CDR3 nucleotide sequence: TGTGCCAGCAGCGTAGGAATAGCGGGGGGATCTGAGCAGTTCTTC. It specifies CASSVGIAGGSEQFF. The variable domain in full, with the rest retrieved from reference TRBV9 and TRBJ2-1, is DSGVTQTPKHLITATGQRVTLRCSPRSGDLSVYWYQQSLDQGLQFLIQYYNGEERAKGNILERFSAQQFPDLHSELNLSSLELGDSALYFCASSVGIAGGSEQFFGPGTRLTVL.

The rearrangement joins TRBV5-1 to TRBJ2-3, with 9 bases that match TRBD1. The V segment lost 0 bases and the J segment 8 bases; nucleotides outside the gene matches: 13. Per the germline V gene, CDR1 is SGHRS and CDR2 is YFSETQ. This CDR3 is built from 17 residues. Here the CDR3 DNA reads TGCGCCAGCAGCTTGGCCATATGGGGACAGGGACATAGTACGCAGTATTTT. Its translation is CASSLAIWGQGHSTQYF.

This clone was seen a handful of times. The chain couples TRBV7-2 to TRBJ2-1; 10 bases are a match to TRBD2. Germline CDR1 and CDR2: SGHTA and FQGNSA. This CDR3 comprises 18 residues. V shed 4 bases and J 4 bases; nucleotides not matched to a gene: 13. This CDR3 reads CASSYPLAGALSYNEQFF. As DNA, the CDR3 is TGTGCCAGCAGCTACCCTCTAGCGGGAGCCCTCTCATACAATGAGCAGTTCTTC.

This chain connects TRBV5-8 to TRBJ2-7; D unresolved. Germline V gene sequence: CDR1 SGHTS, CDR2 YDEGEE. CDR3 length equals 15 residues. Trimming removed 0 bases at V and 3 bases at J, with 13 bases between. The CDR3 is CASSLGVNINYEQYF. As DNA, the CDR3 is TGTGCCAGCAGCTTGGGCGTTAATATCAACTACGAGCAGTACTTC.

The chain recombines TRBV6-6 with TRBJ2-2; D is unclear. V lost 0 bases to trimming and J lost 7 bases, with 9 bases between them. Per germline, CDR1 MNHNY and CDR2 SVGAGI (reference sequence). The CDR3 covers 14 residues. This CDR3 is CASSYSRPDGELFF. CDR3 in DNA: TGTGCCAGCAGTTACTCGCGGCCCGACGGGGAGCTGTTTTTT.

The chain uses TRBV6-5 and TRBJ1-4, with D possibly TRBD1 on 5 matching bases. Germline V gene sequence: CDR1 MNHEY, CDR2 SVGAGI. CDR3 size: 13 residues. V lost 2 bases and J lost 8, with 9 bases in between. CDR3 sequence: CASSYKRGEKLFF. In nucleotides, the CDR3 is TGTGCCAGCAGTTACAAAAGGGGAGAAAAACTGTTTTTT.

CDR3 amino acids: CASSPFGQGAAYEQYF. In DNA, the CDR3 is TGTGCCAGCTCACCTTTTGGACAGGGGGCCGCCTACGAGCAGTACTTC. V gene TRBV18 combines with J gene TRBJ2-7; the match to TRBD1 covers 11 bases. CDR1 and CDR2 from the germline V gene are KGHSH and LQKENI. CDR3 size: 16 residues. V lost 3 bases, J lost 2 bases, and 6 bases stayed unmatched.